One and the same sample provided the 9 T cell receptor beta chains below, sequenced in a study of chemoradiotherapy in HPV16-positive cancers. Measured with immunoSEQ multiplex PCR; TCRdb has only the in-frame clones, and not every one. The data hold approximately 32,000 clones, with roughly 77% observed a single time. This specimen consisted of blood, obtained from a patient who underwent chemoradiotherapy. These receptors were collected from a human donor with HPV-associated anogenital cancer.

This chain uses TRBV19 with TRBJ1-1; D remains unclear. This CDR3 has 13 residues. Germline-derived CDR1 and CDR2 are LNHDA and SQIVND (reference sequence). Trimming took 5 bases from V and 5 from J, leaving 12 bases between them. CDR3 region: CASSFLQLTEAFF. DNA for the CDR3: TGTGCCAGTAGTTTCCTCCAACTGACTGAAGCTTTCTTT.

This chain connects TRBV6-6 to TRBJ2-6; no reliable D call. This CDR3 is built from 15 residues. In germline, CDR1 is MNHNY, CDR2 SVGAGI (reference sequence). V lost 2 bases to trimming and J lost 0 bases, with 5 bases between them. This CDR3 is CASSYVGSGANVLTF. In DNA form, the CDR3 reads TGTGCCAGCAGTTACGTAGGCTCTGGGGCCAACGTCCTGACTTTC.

The chain employs TRBV7-9 and TRBJ2-7; 13 bases map to TRBD2. The trim removed 2 bases at V and 5 bases at J, leaving 9 bases unmatched. Per the germline V gene, CDR1 is SEHNR and CDR2 is FQNEAQ (reference sequence). CDR3 length: 17 amino acids. The CDR3 loop reads CASSLRGMTSGGNEQYF. Here the CDR3 DNA reads TGTGCCAGCAGCTTAAGGGGCATGACTAGCGGGGGGAACGAGCAGTACTTC.

This clone was detected once. The chain links TRBV25-1 to TRBJ1-4; D not certain. Germline loops: CDR1 MGHDK, CDR2 SYGVNS. This CDR3 is 16 amino acids long. Trimming removed 7 bases at V and 0 bases at J, with 15 bases between. DNA of the CDR3: TGTGCCAGCACTCCGGCGGCATCTGCAACTAATGAAAAACTGTTTTTT. It specifies CASTPAASATNEKLFF.

The rearrangement links TRBV5-1 to TRBJ2-3, with D unresolved. Trimming shortened V by 6 bases and J by 1 base, and 15 bases separated the two germline ends. Germline CDR1 is SGHRS and CDR2 is YFSETQ. This CDR3 comprises 15 residues. The CDR3 loop is CASTGVSQGTDTQYF. The CDR3 DNA reads as TGCGCCAGCACTGGGGTCTCTCAGGGCACAGATACGCAGTATTTT.

This chain links TRBV5-8 with TRBJ1-2, with unresolved D. The CDR3 has 12 residues. Trimming shortened V by 4 bases and J by 8 bases, and 12 bases separated the two germline ends. Per the germline V gene, CDR1 is SGHTS and CDR2 is YDEGEE. The CDR3 is CASSLDRRGYTF. In DNA form, the CDR3 reads TGTGCCAGCAGCCTGGACCGGCGGGGCTACACCTTC. The whole variable domain, remainder taken from reference TRBV5-8 and TRBJ1-2, is EAGVTQSPTHLIKTRGQQATLRCSPISGHTSVYWYQQALGLGLQFLLWYDEGEERNRGNFPPRFSGRQFPNYSSELNVNALELEDSALYLCASSLDRRGYTFGSGTRLTVV.

The gene calls are TRBV6-1 and TRBJ2-2; D gene unclear. Trimming stripped 0 bases from V and 8 bases from J, with 4 bases between. Per germline, CDR1 MNHNS and CDR2 SASEGT. There are 12 residues in the CDR3. The CDR3 here is CASSEAVGELFF. The DNA for the CDR3 is TGTGCCAGCAGTGAAGCGGTAGGGGAGCTGTTTTTT.

This clone was seen once. The chain is built from TRBV5-4 and TRBJ1-2; 8 bases map to TRBD1. CDR3 size: 14 residues. Losses at the gene ends were 1 base for V and 8 bases for J; bases not matched to a gene: 7. Looked up from germline, CDR1 is SGHNT and CDR2 is YYREEE (reference sequence). CDR3 bases: TGTGCCAGCAGCTTGACCGGACAGGGTTACGGCTACACCTTC. Residues: CASSLTGQGYGYTF.

The chain has TRBV6-5 and TRBJ1-2; TRBD1 might be the D (5 bases). The ends were cut back, 6 bases at V and 5 bases at J, with 13 bases in the middle. There are 13 residues in the CDR3. Germline values: CDR1 MNHEY, CDR2 SVGAGI. In nucleotides, the CDR3 is TGTGCCAGCAGCCCGACGGGACTTTATGGCTACACCTTC. Translation gives CASSPTGLYGYTF.